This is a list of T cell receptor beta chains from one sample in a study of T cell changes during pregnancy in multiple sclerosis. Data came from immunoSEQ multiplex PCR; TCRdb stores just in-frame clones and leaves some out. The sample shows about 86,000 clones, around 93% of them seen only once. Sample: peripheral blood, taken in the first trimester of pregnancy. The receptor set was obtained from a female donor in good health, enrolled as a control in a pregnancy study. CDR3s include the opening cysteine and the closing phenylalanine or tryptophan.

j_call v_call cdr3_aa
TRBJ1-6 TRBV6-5 CASSWGDRGNSPLHF
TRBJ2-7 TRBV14 CASSQEVAPTYEQYF
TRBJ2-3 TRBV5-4 CASSFSSVPDTQYF
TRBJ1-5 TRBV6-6 CASRGRQGVDQPQHF
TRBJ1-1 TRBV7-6 CASSLAQGAGEAFF
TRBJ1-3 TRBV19 CASSIDGLTGNTIYF
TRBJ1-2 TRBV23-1 CARGPTEYYGYTF
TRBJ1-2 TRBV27 CASSSDLAVDYTF
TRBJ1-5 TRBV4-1 CASSQVGQGEQPQHF
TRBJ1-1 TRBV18 CASSPRHSRETEAFF
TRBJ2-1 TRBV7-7 CASSLTDSSYNEQFF
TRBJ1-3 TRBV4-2 CASSQGGDSGNTIYF
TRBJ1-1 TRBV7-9 CASSLGTANTEAFF
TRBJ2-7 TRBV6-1 CASNPGGTSYEQYF
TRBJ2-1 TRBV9 CASSGAGGYNEQFF
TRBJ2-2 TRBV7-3 CASSLGPGQAYTGELFF
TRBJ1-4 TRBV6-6 CASRGADSEKLFF
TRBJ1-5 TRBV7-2 CASSLRGGYGQPQHF
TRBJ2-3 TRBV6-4 CASSVSEGTDTQYF
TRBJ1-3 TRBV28 CASSRTGLGGNTIYF
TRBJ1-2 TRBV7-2 CASSLQGSYGYTF
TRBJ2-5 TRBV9 CASSVAPPDIWRPQETQYF
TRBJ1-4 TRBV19 CASSTRTGGVRNEKLFF